The subject of this entry is one TCR beta chain. What it binds is not known. The data were produced by immunoSEQ multiplex PCR, yet TCRdb's version contains in-frame clones alone and is incomplete. The repertoire holds under 50,000 clones, with about 74% as singletons. Anyone with autoimmune disease history or systemic immunosuppression was excluded. The CDR3 length is 14 residues. Germline values: CDR1 MDHEN, CDR2 SYDVKM. V lost 5 bases and J lost 0, with 8 bases in between. The record originates from a study of OX40 agonist ivuxolimab in advanced cancers. Across the whole study: Two cutaneous melanoma patients and one hepatocellular carcinoma patient, three in all, had partial responses. Study-wide points: Among the lowest levels of clonal expansion were found in partial responders at 0.1-3.0 mg/kg. Not determined was the antigen specificity of the expanded peripheral T cells.

The specimen comprised CD4+ or CD8+ T cells sorted from blood, sampled in a trial of the OX40 agonist ivuxolimab. This receptor was taken from an adult with an advanced solid tumor such as melanoma, head and neck, liver or kidney cancer. The gene calls are TRBV28 and TRBJ1-5; D is undetermined. The CDR3 DNA reads as TGTGCCAGCAGTCGAACCTATAGCAATCAGCCCCAGCATTTT. Translated, it gives CASSRTYSNQPQHF.